The TCR beta chain described here comes from a study of blood T cell repertoires in COVID-19. The overall study: Researchers got acute and convalescent COVID-19 samples from the United States, Italy and Spain. Nucleic acid was either cDNA or gDNA, and it came from T cells, B-cell-depleted T cells, or PBMCs.

Methods used by the authors: For nucleated cells, counts were estimated from reference gene primer amplification. The table came from immunoSEQ multiplex PCR; TCRdb's copy has only in-frame clones and leaves some out. The D gene and trimming were derived from the DNA, and the V and J assignments and clone size from that table. In the table there are fewer than 350,000 clones, approximately 89% of which are singletons. The Seattle site enrolled patients during active infection and followed them longitudinally. Germline CDR1 and CDR2: KGHSH and LQKENI. The CDR3 loop spans 17 amino acids. After removal of 0 bases from V and 0 bases from J, the junction contained 4 bases not matched to a gene.

The source is a woman in her sixties with COVID-19, enrolled during active disease. The sample consisted of peripheral blood. The J gene is TRBJ1-1, the V gene TRBV18; 10 bases fit TRBD1. CDR3: CASSPPGTGVLNTEAFF. CDR3 nucleotide sequence: TGTGCCAGCTCACCACCGGGGACAGGGGTCTTGAACACTGAAGCTTTCTTT.